A selection of T cell receptor beta chains follows, all from one sample in a study of cytomegalovirus exposure and HLA in healthy donors. Assay used: immunoSEQ multiplex PCR; TCRdb lists only in-frame clones, some missing. The sample holds about 200,000 clones; 60% to 85% are singletons and the top ten take 15% to 18%. Specimen: PBMCs. These receptors were taken from a man aged 40-49 years in good health and CMV-seronegative. Each CDR3 is given with its conserved first and last residue. A D gene is named only where the DNA matches it firmly. Some rows have no size entry. The others give once, few or many, or a class for an expanded clone.

j_call: TRBJ2-2; v_call: TRBV7-8; clone_size: few; d_call: TRBD2; cdr3_aa: CASSPRLAGGPSNTGELFF; cdr3_nt: TGTGCCAGCAGCCCACGACTAGCGGGAGGGCCGAGCAACACCGGGGAGCTGTTTTTT
j_call: TRBJ2-1; v_call: TRBV2; clone_size: .; d_call: TRBD1; cdr3_aa: CASRATGSTSYNEQFF; cdr3_nt: TGTGCCAGCAGGGCGACAGGGTCCACCTCCTACAATGAGCAGTTCTTC
j_call: TRBJ2-5; v_call: TRBV30; clone_size: .; d_call: TRBD1; cdr3_aa: CAWKAGTGTVETQYF; cdr3_nt: TGTGCCTGGAAAGCCGGGACAGGGACGGTCGAGACCCAGTACTTC
j_call: TRBJ2-7; v_call: TRBV5-8; clone_size: once; d_call: .; cdr3_aa: CASSLGRGGDEQYF; cdr3_nt: TGTGCCAGCAGCTTGGGAAGGGGCGGCGACGAGCAGTACTTC
j_call: TRBJ1-2; v_call: TRBV30; clone_size: .; d_call: .; cdr3_aa: CAWSVRTGGYTF; cdr3_nt: TGTGCCTGGAGTGTTCGGACGGGGGGCTACACCTTC
j_call: TRBJ2-7; v_call: TRBV28; clone_size: .; d_call: .; cdr3_aa: CAAAVGRVYEQYF; cdr3_nt: TGTGCCGCCGCGGTCGGCAGGGTATACGAGCAGTACTTC
j_call: TRBJ2-2; v_call: TRBV6-1; clone_size: few; d_call: .; cdr3_aa: CASSRQPANTGELFF; cdr3_nt: TGTGCCAGCAGTCGACAGCCCGCGAACACCGGGGAGCTGTTTTTT
j_call: TRBJ2-2; v_call: TRBV7-3; clone_size: .; d_call: TRBD2; cdr3_aa: CASSPKVLAGDEGFVAGELFF; cdr3_nt: TGTGCCAGCAGCCCCAAAGTCCTAGCGGGGGACGAGGGTTTCGTCGCCGGGGAGCTGTTTTTT
j_call: TRBJ2-5; v_call: TRBV7-9; clone_size: .; d_call: .; cdr3_aa: CASSLVFRDGETQYF; cdr3_nt: TGTGCCAGCAGCTTAGTTTTTCGAGATGGAGAGACCCAGTACTTC
j_call: TRBJ2-7; v_call: TRBV7-2; clone_size: few; d_call: .; cdr3_aa: CASSLYYEQYF; cdr3_nt: TGTGCCAGCAGTCTATACTACGAGCAGTACTTC
j_call: TRBJ1-2; v_call: TRBV28; clone_size: .; d_call: TRBD1; cdr3_aa: CASSTGQGAYGYTF; cdr3_nt: TGTGCCAGCAGTACCGGACAGGGGGCGTATGGCTACACCTTC
j_call: TRBJ2-2; v_call: TRBV9; clone_size: .; d_call: .; cdr3_aa: CASSVDPLFQTGELFF; cdr3_nt: TGTGCCAGCAGCGTAGATCCACTCTTCCAAACCGGGGAGCTGTTTTTT
j_call: TRBJ2-1; v_call: TRBV6-6; clone_size: .; d_call: .; cdr3_aa: CASSYYGSGNEQFF; cdr3_nt: TGTGCCAGCAGTTACTATGGCTCAGGCAATGAGCAGTTCTTC
j_call: TRBJ2-2; v_call: TRBV4-1; clone_size: few; d_call: .; cdr3_aa: CASSRVGNREGELFF; cdr3_nt: TGCGCCAGCAGCCGCGTAGGAAACAGGGAGGGGGAGCTGTTTTTT
j_call: TRBJ1-5; v_call: TRBV4-3; clone_size: .; d_call: TRBD1; cdr3_aa: CASSQGTGPNQPQHF; cdr3_nt: TGCGCCAGCAGCCAGGGGACAGGACCAAATCAGCCCCAGCATTTT
j_call: TRBJ1-2; v_call: TRBV27; clone_size: .; d_call: TRBD1; cdr3_aa: CASSPRQGSYGYTF; cdr3_nt: TGTGCCAGCAGTCCCCGACAGGGTTCCTATGGCTACACCTTC